This T cell receptor (beta chain) originates from a study of blood T cell repertoires in COVID-19. Overall study context: Specimens from acute and convalescent COVID-19 originated in the United States, Italy and Spain.

Between the trimmed V and J ends, which lost 0 bases and 4 bases, there was a span of 10 bases. The length of the CDR3 is 14 residues. Germline V gene lookup returns CDR1 SGHNT and CDR2 YYREEE (reference sequence). The assay was immunoSEQ multiplex PCR, and TCRdb's table has in-frame clones only and misses some. This table has under 200,000 clones, approximately 80% appearing once. Cohort assignment relied on participant-reported clinical history. In its sample, this clone was seen once. This sequence originates from a woman aged 60 to 75 who had recovered from COVID-19. This chain joins TRBV5-4 and TRBJ1-1, with unresolved D. The sequencing input was PBMCs or T cells enriched from blood (not recorded which). CDR3 in amino acids: CASSLDPGSTEAFF. CDR3 in DNA: TGTGCCAGCAGCTTGGATCCGGGGAGCACTGAAGCTTTCTTT.